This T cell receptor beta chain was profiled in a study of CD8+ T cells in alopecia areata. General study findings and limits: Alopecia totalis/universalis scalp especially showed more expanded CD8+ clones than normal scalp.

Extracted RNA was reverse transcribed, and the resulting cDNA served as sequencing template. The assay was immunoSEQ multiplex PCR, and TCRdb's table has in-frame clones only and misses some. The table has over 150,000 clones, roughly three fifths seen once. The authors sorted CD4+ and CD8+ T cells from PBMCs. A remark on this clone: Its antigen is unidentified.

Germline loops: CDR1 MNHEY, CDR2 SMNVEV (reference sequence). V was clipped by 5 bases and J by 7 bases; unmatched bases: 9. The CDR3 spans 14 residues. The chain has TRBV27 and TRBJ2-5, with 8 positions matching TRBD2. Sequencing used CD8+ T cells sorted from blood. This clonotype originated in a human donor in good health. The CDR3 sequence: CASSLGTSGRTQYF. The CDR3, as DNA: TGTGCCAGCAGTCTAGGGACTAGTGGGCGGACCCAGTACTTC.